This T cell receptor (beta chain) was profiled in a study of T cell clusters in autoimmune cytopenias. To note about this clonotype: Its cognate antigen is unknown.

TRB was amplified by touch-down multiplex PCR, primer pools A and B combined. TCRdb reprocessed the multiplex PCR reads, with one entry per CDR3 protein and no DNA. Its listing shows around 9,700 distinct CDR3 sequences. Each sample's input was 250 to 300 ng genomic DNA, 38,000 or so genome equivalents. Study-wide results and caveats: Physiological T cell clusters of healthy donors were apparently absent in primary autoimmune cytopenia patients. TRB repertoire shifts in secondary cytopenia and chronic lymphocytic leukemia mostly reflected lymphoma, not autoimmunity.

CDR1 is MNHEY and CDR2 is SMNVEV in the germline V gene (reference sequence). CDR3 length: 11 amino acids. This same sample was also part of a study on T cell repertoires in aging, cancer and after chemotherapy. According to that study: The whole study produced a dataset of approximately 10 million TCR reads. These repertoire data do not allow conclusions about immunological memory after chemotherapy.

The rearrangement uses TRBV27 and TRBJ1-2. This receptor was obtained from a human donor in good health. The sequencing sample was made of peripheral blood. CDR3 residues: CASRSLYGYTF.